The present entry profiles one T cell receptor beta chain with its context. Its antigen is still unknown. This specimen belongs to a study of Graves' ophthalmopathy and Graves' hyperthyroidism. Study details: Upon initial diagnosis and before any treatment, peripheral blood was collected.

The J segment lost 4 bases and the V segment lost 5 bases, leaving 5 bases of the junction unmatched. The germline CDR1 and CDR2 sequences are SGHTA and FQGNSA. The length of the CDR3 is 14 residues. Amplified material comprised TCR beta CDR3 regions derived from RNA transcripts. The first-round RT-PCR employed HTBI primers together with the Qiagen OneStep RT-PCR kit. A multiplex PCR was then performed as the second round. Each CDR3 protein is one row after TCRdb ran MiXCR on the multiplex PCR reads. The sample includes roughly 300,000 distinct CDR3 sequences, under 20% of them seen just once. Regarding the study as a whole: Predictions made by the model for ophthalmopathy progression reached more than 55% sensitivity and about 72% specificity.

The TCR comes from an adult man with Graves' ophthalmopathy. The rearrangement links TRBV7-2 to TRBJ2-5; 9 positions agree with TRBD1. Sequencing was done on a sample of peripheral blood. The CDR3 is CASSRRTGVETQYF. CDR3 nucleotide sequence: TGTGCCAGCAGCCGACGGACAGGGGTAGAGACCCAGTACTTC.